This T cell receptor (beta chain) originates from a study of early T cells in non-severe SARS-CoV-2 infection. Study context: Sequencing used unsorted whole-blood bulk RNA, so chains lack pairing. Study-wide results and limits: Anti-spike CD8 responses were favored in VDJdb matching, and private and CD4 specificities were missed.

Germline V gene data show CDR1 as DFQATT and CDR2 as SNEGSKA (reference sequence). V lost 2 bases, J lost 7 bases, and 12 bases lay in between. The CDR3 contains 12 residues. The table lists this clonotype with many counts. Its cognate antigen is unknown. Researchers tagged individual cDNA molecules with unique molecular identifiers. TCRdb passed the 5' RACE reads through MiXCR, listing each CDR3 protein once. The table lists about 100,000 distinct CDR3 sequences, around 10% of them singletons. The clonotype was recovered from an adult who was a healthcare worker with PCR-confirmed SARS-CoV-2 infection or an uninfected control (not recorded which). Sequencing was carried out using whole blood. This chain joins TRBV20-1 and TRBJ2-7; no clear D. CDR3 amino acids: CSARPRQGEQYF. For the CDR3, the DNA is TGCAGTGCTAGACCCCGGCAAGGGGAGCAGTACTTC.